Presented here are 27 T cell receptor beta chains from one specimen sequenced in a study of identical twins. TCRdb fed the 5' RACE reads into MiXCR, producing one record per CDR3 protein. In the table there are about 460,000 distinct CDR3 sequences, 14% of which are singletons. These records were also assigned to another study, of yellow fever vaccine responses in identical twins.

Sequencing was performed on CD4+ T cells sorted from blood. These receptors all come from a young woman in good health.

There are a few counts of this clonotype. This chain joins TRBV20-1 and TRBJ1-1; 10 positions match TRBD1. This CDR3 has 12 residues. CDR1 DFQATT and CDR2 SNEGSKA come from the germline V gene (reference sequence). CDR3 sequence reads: CRVGQGDTEAFF. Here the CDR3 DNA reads TGCAGGGTAGGACAGGGGGACACTGAAGCTTTCTTT.

CDR3 sequence: CSARDGRGHEQYF. The CDR3 DNA sequence: TGCAGTGCTAGAGATGGCAGGGGACACGAGCAGTACTTC. V gene TRBV20-1 combines with J gene TRBJ2-7; TRBD1 is a possible D gene (6 bases). Per the germline V gene, CDR1 is DFQATT and CDR2 is SNEGSKA (reference sequence). The V end was cut by 0 bases, the J end by 5 bases, with 11 bases between. The CDR3 is 13 residues long.

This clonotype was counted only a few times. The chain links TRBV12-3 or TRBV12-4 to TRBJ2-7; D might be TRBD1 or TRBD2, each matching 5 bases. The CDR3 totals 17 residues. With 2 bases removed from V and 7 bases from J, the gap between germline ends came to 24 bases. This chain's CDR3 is CASSLSWSGPVLAEQYF. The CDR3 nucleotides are TGTGCCAGCAGTTTATCGTGGTCGGGACCCGTCTTGGCGGAGCAGTACTTC.

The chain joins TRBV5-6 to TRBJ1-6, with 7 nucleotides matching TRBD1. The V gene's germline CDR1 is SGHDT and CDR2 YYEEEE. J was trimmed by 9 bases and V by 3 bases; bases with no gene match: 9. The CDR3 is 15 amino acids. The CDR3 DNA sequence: TGTGCCAGCAGCTCGATTGACAGGGAAGGTTCACCCCTCCACTTT. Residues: CASSSIDREGSPLHF.

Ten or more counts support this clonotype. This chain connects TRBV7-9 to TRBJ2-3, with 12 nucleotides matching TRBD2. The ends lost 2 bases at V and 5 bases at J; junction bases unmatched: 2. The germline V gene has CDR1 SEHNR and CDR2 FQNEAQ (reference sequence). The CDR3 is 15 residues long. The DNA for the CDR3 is TGTGCCAGCAGCTTAACGGGACTAGCGGGAGATACGCAGTATTTT. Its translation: CASSLTGLAGDTQYF.

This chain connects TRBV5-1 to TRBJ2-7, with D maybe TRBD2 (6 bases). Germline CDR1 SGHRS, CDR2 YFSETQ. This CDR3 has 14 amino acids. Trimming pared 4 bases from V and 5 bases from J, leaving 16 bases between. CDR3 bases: TGCGCCAGCAGCGCCGGGACTGTCTTGAACGAGCAGTACTTC. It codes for CASSAGTVLNEQYF.

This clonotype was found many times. This CDR3 reads CATSFSRVTQYF. CDR3 bases: TGTGCCACCAGCTTTTCTCGGGTTACGCAGTATTTT. V and J are TRBV15 and TRBJ2-3, with unresolved D. The germline gives CDR1 LNHNV, CDR2 YYDKDF (reference sequence). This CDR3 comprises 12 residues. V gave up 5 bases and J gave up 8 bases, with 11 bases separating them.

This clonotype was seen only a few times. For the CDR3, the DNA is TGCAGTGCTAGACCCCTCGGGTGGGCTTTCTTT. It specifies CSARPLGWAFF. V gene TRBV20-1 combines with J gene TRBJ1-1; D unresolved. Germline loops: CDR1 DFQATT, CDR2 SNEGSKA (reference sequence). V was pared by 2 bases and J by 11 bases, with 12 bases between. CDR3 length equals 11 residues.

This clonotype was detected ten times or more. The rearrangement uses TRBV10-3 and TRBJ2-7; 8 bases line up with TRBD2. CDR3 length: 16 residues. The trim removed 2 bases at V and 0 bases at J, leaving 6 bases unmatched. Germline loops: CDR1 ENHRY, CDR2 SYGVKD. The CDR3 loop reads CAISELGGGRSYEQYF. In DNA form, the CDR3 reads TGTGCCATCAGTGAGCTCGGGGGGGGGCGCTCCTACGAGCAGTACTTC.

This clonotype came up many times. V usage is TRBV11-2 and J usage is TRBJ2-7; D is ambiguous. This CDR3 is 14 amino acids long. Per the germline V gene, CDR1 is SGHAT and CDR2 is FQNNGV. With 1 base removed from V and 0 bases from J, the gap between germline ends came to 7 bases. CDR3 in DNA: TGTGCCAGCAGCTTAGGGCAGAACTCCTACGAGCAGTACTTC. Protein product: CASSLGQNSYEQYF.

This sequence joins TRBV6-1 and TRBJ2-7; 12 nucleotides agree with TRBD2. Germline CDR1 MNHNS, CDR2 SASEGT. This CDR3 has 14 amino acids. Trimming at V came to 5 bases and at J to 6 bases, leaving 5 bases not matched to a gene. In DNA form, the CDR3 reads TGTGCCAGCAGTCCTAGCGGGGGGGCCGTCGAGCAGTACTTC. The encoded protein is CASSPSGGAVEQYF.

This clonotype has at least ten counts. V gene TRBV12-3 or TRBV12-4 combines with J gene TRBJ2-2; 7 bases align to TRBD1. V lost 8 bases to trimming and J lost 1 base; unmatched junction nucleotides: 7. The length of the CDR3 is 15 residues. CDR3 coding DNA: TGTGCCAGCGTTCCCCGGACAGGGAACACCGGGGAGCTGTTTTTT. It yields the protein CASVPRTGNTGELFF.

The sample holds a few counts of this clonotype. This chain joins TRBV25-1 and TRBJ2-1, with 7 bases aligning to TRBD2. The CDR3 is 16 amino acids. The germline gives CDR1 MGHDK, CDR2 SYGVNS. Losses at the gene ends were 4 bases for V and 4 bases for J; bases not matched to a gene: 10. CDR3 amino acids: CASSAVGLADYNEQFF. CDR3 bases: TGTGCCAGCAGTGCCGTGGGGCTAGCGGATTACAATGAGCAGTTCTTC.

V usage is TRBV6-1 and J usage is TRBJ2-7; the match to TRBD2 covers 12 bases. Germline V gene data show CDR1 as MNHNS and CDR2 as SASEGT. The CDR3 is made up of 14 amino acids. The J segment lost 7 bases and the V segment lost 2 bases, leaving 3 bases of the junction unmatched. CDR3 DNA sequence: TGTGCCAGCAGTGAACTAGCGGGAGGGGGTGAGCAGTACTTC. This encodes CASSELAGGGEQYF.

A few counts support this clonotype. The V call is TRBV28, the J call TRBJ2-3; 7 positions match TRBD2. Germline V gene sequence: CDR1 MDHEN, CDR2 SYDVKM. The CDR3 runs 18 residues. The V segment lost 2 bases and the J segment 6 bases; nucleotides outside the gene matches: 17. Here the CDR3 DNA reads TGTGCCAGCAGTTTACGCCTGGGGGTCAAAGTGCGGGGGGATACGCAGTATTTT. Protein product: CASSLRLGVKVRGDTQYF.

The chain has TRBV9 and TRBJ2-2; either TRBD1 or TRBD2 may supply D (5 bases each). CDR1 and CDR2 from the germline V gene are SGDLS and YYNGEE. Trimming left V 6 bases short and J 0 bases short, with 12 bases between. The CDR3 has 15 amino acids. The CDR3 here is CASTRDAANTGELFF. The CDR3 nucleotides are TGTGCCAGCACTCGGGACGCAGCGAACACCGGGGAGCTGTTTTTT.

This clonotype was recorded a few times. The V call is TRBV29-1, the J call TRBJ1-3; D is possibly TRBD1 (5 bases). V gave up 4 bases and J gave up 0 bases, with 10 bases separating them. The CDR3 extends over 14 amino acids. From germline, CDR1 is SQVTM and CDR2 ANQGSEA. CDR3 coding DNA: TGCAGCGTTGTTATTGGGGGCTCTGGAAACACCATATATTTT. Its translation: CSVVIGGSGNTIYF. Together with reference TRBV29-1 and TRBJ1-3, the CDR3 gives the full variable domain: SAVISQKPSRDICQRGTSLTIQCQVDSQVTMMFWYRQQPGQSLTLIATANQGSEATYESGFVIDKFPISRPNLTFSTLTVSNMSPEDSSIYLCSVVIGGSGNTIYFGEGSWLTVV.

In DNA, the CDR3 is TGCAGCGTTCGGCAGGGTTTGGTGGAGACCCAGTACTTC. Protein: CSVRQGLVETQYF. This rearrangement joins TRBV29-1 to TRBJ2-5, with D possibly TRBD1 on 5 matching bases. The V end lost 5 bases, the J end lost 5 bases, and 15 bases lay between the germline ends. From germline, CDR1 is SQVTM and CDR2 ANQGSEA. The CDR3 runs to 13 residues.

The CDR3 sequence is CSARDGSPKARDTQYF. The CDR3, as DNA: TGCAGTGCTAGAGATGGTAGCCCCAAGGCCCGAGATACGCAGTATTTT. The chain carries TRBV20-1 and TRBJ2-3; D is unresolved. V was trimmed by 0 bases and J by 5 bases, leaving 18 bases between them. The CDR3 is 16 amino acids. Germline assignment: CDR1 DFQATT and CDR2 SNEGSKA (reference sequence).

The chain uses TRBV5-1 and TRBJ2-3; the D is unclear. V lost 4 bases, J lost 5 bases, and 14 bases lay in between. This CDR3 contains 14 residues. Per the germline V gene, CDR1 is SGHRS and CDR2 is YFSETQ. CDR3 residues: CASSPNRIGDTQYF. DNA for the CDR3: TGCGCCAGCAGCCCCAACCGGATTGGAGATACGCAGTATTTT.

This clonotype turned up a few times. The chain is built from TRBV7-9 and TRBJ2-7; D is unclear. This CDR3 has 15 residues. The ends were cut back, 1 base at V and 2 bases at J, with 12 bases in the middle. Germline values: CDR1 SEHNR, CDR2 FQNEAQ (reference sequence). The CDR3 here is CASSLGHSGAYEQYF. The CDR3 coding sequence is TGTGCCAGCAGCTTAGGGCATTCAGGCGCCTACGAGCAGTACTTC. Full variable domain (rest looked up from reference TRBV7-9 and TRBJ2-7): DTGVSQNPRHKITKRGQNVTFRCDPISEHNRLYWYRQTLGQGPEFLTYFQNEAQLEKSRLLSDRFSAERPKGSFSTLEIQRTEQGDSAMYLCASSLGHSGAYEQYFGPGTRLTVT.

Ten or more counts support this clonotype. CDR3 residues: CASSLEAGSGETQYF. The CDR3, as DNA: TGTGCCAGCAGTTTAGAGGCAGGATCAGGGGAGACCCAGTACTTC. The V call is TRBV12-3 or TRBV12-4, the J call TRBJ2-5, with D perhaps TRBD1 (5 bases). The CDR3 runs 15 residues. V lost 1 base, J lost 5 bases, and 14 bases lay in between.

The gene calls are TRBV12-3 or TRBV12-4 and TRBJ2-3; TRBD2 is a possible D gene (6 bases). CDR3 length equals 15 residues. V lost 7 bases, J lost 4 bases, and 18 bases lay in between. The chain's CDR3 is CASILSRRAADTQYF. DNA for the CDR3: TGTGCCAGCATCCTTAGCAGGAGGGCCGCAGATACGCAGTATTTT.

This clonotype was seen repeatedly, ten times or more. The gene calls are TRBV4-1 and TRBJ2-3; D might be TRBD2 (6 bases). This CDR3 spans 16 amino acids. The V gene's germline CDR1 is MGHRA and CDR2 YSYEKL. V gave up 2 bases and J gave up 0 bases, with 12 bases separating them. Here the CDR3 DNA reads TGCGCCAGCAGCCAACCCGTGGGGGGTAGCACAGATACGCAGTATTTT. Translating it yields CASSQPVGGSTDTQYF.

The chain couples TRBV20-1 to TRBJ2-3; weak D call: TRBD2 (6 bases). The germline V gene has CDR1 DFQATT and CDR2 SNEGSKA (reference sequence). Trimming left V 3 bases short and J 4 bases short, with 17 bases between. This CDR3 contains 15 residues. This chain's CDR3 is CSARLNGRNADTQYF. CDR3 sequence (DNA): TGCAGTGCTAGGCTCAACGGGAGAAACGCAGATACGCAGTATTTT.

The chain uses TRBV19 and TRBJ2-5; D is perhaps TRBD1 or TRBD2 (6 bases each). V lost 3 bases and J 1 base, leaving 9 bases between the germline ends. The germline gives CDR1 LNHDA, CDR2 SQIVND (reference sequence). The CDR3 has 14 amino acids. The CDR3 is CASSIGGSQETQYF. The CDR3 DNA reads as TGTGCCAGTAGTATCGGGGGCAGCCAAGAGACCCAGTACTTC. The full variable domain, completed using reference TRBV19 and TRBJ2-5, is DGGITQSPKYLFRKEGQNVTLSCEQNLNHDAMYWYRQDPGQGLRLIYYSQIVNDFQKGDIAEGYSVSREKKESFPLTVTSAQKNPTAFYLCASSIGGSQETQYFGPGTRLLVL.

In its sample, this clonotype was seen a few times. CDR3 loop: CSATVAGGSEQYF. The CDR3 DNA sequence: TGCAGTGCTACCGTAGCGGGGGGGTCCGAGCAGTACTTC. V usage is TRBV20-1 and J usage is TRBJ2-7; 11 nucleotides match TRBD2. The V gene's germline CDR1 is DFQATT and CDR2 SNEGSKA (reference sequence). The junction had 5 bases not matched to a gene; V was cut back by 4 bases and J by 6 bases. The CDR3 is 13 residues long.